One and the same sample provided the 30 T cell receptor beta chains below, sequenced in a study of human T cells and chemical hapten exposure. Time point reported: patch test 3, about 24 weeks after DPC sensitization. Treatment indicated: therapeutic diphenylcyclopropenone sensitization with weekly scalp DPC. TCRdb reanalysed the RACE reads using MiXCR and keeps one entry per CDR3 protein. The table includes about 89,000 distinct CDR3 sequences, about an eighth detected once. The sequenced sample was whole blood, obtained in connection with sensitization to the hapten diphenylcyclopropenone (DPC). These receptors all stem from a woman aged 50 to 60 with alopecia areata. Some clones in this sample may be carry-over from other donors' samples.

This clonotype was found many times. The V call is TRBV20-1, the J call TRBJ2-2; D call uncertain. V lost 1 base and J 0 bases, leaving 12 bases between the germline ends. CDR1 is DFQATT and CDR2 is SNEGSKA in the germline V gene (reference sequence). The CDR3 has 16 residues. The CDR3 here is CSARAPTPANTGELFF. The CDR3 DNA sequence: TGCAGTGCTAGAGCTCCGACTCCCGCGAACACCGGGGAGCTGTTTTTT.

The chain combines TRBV19 with TRBJ2-1, with D possibly TRBD2 on 6 matching bases. Looked up from germline, CDR1 is LNHDA and CDR2 is SQIVND (reference sequence). Between the trimmed V and J ends, which lost 3 bases and 4 bases, there was a span of 16 bases. This CDR3 is 16 amino acids long. CDR3 amino acids: CASSILFGSSYNEQFF. For the CDR3, the DNA is TGTGCCAGTAGTATTCTCTTCGGGAGTTCTTACAATGAGCAGTTCTTC.

The rearrangement links TRBV20-1 to TRBJ1-2; D is unresolved. With 5 bases removed from V and 3 bases from J, the gap between germline ends came to 10 bases. Germline V gene lookup returns CDR1 DFQATT and CDR2 SNEGSKA (reference sequence). The CDR3 spans 12 residues. CDR3 sequence (DNA): TGCAGTGCTCTGGGCCCAGACTATGGCTACACCTTC. Its translation is CSALGPDYGYTF.

This clonotype came up a few times. The rearrangement links TRBV10-3 to TRBJ2-7; tentative D call: TRBD2 (6 bases). The length of the CDR3 is 11 residues. The germline V and J ends were trimmed by 3 bases and 12 bases, with 12 bases remaining between them. From germline, CDR1 is ENHRY and CDR2 SYGVKD. The CDR3 here is CAISERLEMYF. CDR3 DNA sequence: TGTGCCATCAGTGAAAGACTAGAGATGTACTTC.

This clonotype was observed at least ten times. The chain links TRBV13 to TRBJ1-2, with TRBD1 matching over 9 bases. The CDR3 is made up of 15 amino acids. Germline V gene lookup returns CDR1 PRHDT and CDR2 FYEKMQ (reference sequence). V shed 5 bases, J shed 6 bases, and the junction held 10 bases outside the gene matches. The CDR3 is CASSLLRDRVDGYTF. For the CDR3, the DNA is TGTGCCAGCAGCCTACTCCGGGACAGGGTGGATGGCTACACCTTC. The full variable domain, rest sourced from reference TRBV13 and TRBJ1-2, is AAGVIQSPRHLIKEKRETATLKCYPIPRHDTVYWYQQGPGQDPQFLISFYEKMQSDKGSIPDRFSAQQFSDYHSELNMSSLELGDSALYFCASSLLRDRVDGYTFGSGTRLTVV.

This clonotype has ten or more counts. The genes are TRBV11-3 and TRBJ2-5, with D maybe TRBD1 (6 bases). CDR3 length: 15 amino acids. V was pared by 1 base and J by 3 bases, with 12 bases between. Germline values: CDR1 SGHNT, CDR2 YENEEA. The CDR3 protein is CASSLGYRQEETQYF. DNA for the CDR3: TGTGCCAGCAGCTTAGGGTACAGACAGGAAGAGACCCAGTACTTC.

This clonotype was seen repeatedly, ten times or more. The chain joins TRBV29-1 to TRBJ2-2; no clear D gene. From germline, CDR1 is SQVTM and CDR2 ANQGSEA. This CDR3 has 11 residues. V shed 7 bases and J shed 2 bases, with 5 bases lying between them. The CDR3, as DNA: TGCAGCGCTAGTAACACCGGGGAGCTGTTTTTT. Its translation: CSASNTGELFF.

This clonotype was counted many times. V is TRBV5-6 and J is TRBJ2-1; 10 bases fit TRBD2. V lost 3 bases and J lost 7; bases outside the gene matches: 7. The CDR3 has 15 amino acids. Germline CDR1 SGHDT, CDR2 YYEEEE. CDR3 sequence reads: CASSSGLAAENEQFF. CDR3 in DNA: TGTGCCAGCAGCTCAGGACTAGCGGCCGAGAATGAGCAGTTCTTC.

The V call is TRBV20-1, the J call TRBJ2-1; 8 nucleotides match TRBD2. The V gene end was trimmed by 5 bases and the J gene end by 6 bases; junction bases not matched to a gene: 6. This CDR3 has 13 amino acids. In germline, CDR1 is DFQATT, CDR2 SNEGSKA (reference sequence). This chain's CDR3 is CSALSGRGNEQFF. Here the CDR3 DNA reads TGCAGTGCTCTCAGCGGGAGAGGCAATGAGCAGTTCTTC.

This clonotype was counted between two and nine times. J is TRBJ2-2 and V is TRBV12-3 or TRBV12-4, with 8 positions matching TRBD2. Unmatched junction bases numbered 6, after V lost 5 bases and J lost 4 bases. The CDR3 length is 15 residues. The CDR3 here is CASSNLAGPTGELFF. CDR3 nucleotide sequence: TGTGCCAGCAGTAACTTAGCGGGACCCACCGGGGAGCTGTTTTTT.

This clonotype has a handful of counts. This chain uses TRBV10-1 with TRBJ2-1, with a weak D call TRBD2 (6 bases). In germline, CDR1 is WNHNN, CDR2 SYGVQD (reference sequence). Trimming cost V 2 bases and J 3 bases, with 11 bases left between them. The CDR3 is 15 amino acids. This chain's CDR3 is CASSEGLAVYNEQFF. CDR3 in DNA: TGCGCCAGCAGTGAGGGGTTAGCGGTCTACAATGAGCAGTTCTTC.

The chain joins TRBV18 to TRBJ2-7, with 7 bases that match TRBD1. CDR1 and CDR2 from the germline V gene are KGHSH and LQKENI. With V trimmed by 4 bases and J by 5 bases, 5 bases remained unmatched. The CDR3 has 13 residues. In nucleotides, the CDR3 is TGTGCCAGCTCACGGGACAGAGCGGACGAGCAGTACTTC. This sequence encodes CASSRDRADEQYF.

This clonotype appeared a few times. J is TRBJ2-5 and V is TRBV9; 8 nucleotides line up with TRBD1. CDR1 is SGDLS, CDR2 YYNGEE, per germline. The ends lost 4 bases at V and 2 bases at J; junction bases unmatched: 7. The CDR3 consists of 15 residues. CDR3 amino acids: CASSLRTGRQETQYF. DNA of the CDR3: TGTGCCAGCAGCTTAAGGACAGGGCGACAAGAGACCCAGTACTTC.

This clonotype was counted between two and nine times. The V gene is TRBV16, the J gene TRBJ1-1; 8 bases fit TRBD1. Germline loops: CDR1 KGHSY, CDR2 FQNENV. The CDR3 sequence is 15 residues long. The V gene end was trimmed by 2 bases and the J gene end by 3 bases; junction bases not matched to a gene: 5. The CDR3 protein is CASSQITGGYTEAFF. In DNA form, the CDR3 reads TGTGCCAGCAGCCAAATAACAGGGGGTTACACTGAAGCTTTCTTT.

This clonotype was counted between two and nine times. The chain is built from TRBV9 and TRBJ2-3; TRBD2 aligns across 9 bases. The germline V gene encodes CDR1 SGDLS and CDR2 YYNGEE. This CDR3 is 16 amino acids long. Unmatched junction bases numbered 7, after V lost 4 bases and J lost 1 base. The CDR3 region is CASSLAIAGGTDTQYF. The CDR3 region has the DNA TGTGCCAGCAGCTTGGCCATAGCGGGGGGCACAGATACGCAGTATTTT.

This clonotype was picked up a small number of times. This chain uses TRBV6-5 with TRBJ1-6; no clear D gene. This CDR3 comprises 14 residues. Per the germline V gene, CDR1 is MNHEY and CDR2 is SVGAGI. Trimming cost V 6 bases and J 9 bases, with 15 bases left between them. This CDR3 reads CASRRETGVSPLHF. The CDR3 bases are TGTGCCAGCAGACGAGAGACGGGTGTTTCACCCCTCCACTTT.

The chain combines TRBV5-1 with TRBJ2-7; D perhaps matches TRBD2 (6 bases). Germline V CDR1 and CDR2: SGHRS, YFSETQ. V was shortened by 5 bases and J by 2 bases, with 26 bases between the two germline ends. This CDR3 region has 18 residues. The CDR3 sequence: CASRISPGLSTRPYEQYF. The DNA for the CDR3 is TGCGCCAGCAGAATAAGCCCGGGACTCTCAACAAGACCCTACGAGCAGTACTTC.

This clonotype has a count of ten or more. The J gene is TRBJ2-1, the V gene TRBV7-3, with no clear D. CDR1 is SGHTA, CDR2 FQGTGA, per germline. The CDR3 is 13 residues long. V lost 3 bases to trimming and J lost 5 bases, with 8 bases between them. The CDR3 nucleotides read TGTGCCAGCAGCTTCGCCGGGCACAATGAGCAGTTCTTC. Residues: CASSFAGHNEQFF.

About this clonotype itself: One end of the junction varies from germline; a read error may be responsible. The chain couples TRBV5-5 to TRBJ2-1; D remains unclear. The CDR3 loop spans 13 amino acids. The germline CDR1 and CDR2 sequences are SGHKS and YYEKEE (reference sequence). The CDR3 coding sequence is TGCGCCAGCAGCTTGGCCAAAGCCGGGGAGCAGTTCTTC. As protein: CASSLAKAGEQFF.

V gene TRBV7-9 combines with J gene TRBJ1-1; D call uncertain. Germline CDR1 is SEHNR and CDR2 is FQNEAQ (reference sequence). Trimming stripped 1 base from V and 7 bases from J, with 13 bases between. CDR3 length equals 14 residues. CDR3 amino acids: CASSLEAPRGEAFF. CDR3 DNA sequence: TGTGCCAGCAGCTTAGAAGCCCCACGGGGTGAAGCTTTCTTT. Looking up the rest from reference TRBV7-9 and TRBJ1-1 gives the full variable domain: DTGVSQNPRHKITKRGQNVTFRCDPISEHNRLYWYRQTLGQGPEFLTYFQNEAQLEKSRLLSDRFSAERPKGSFSTLEIQRTEQGDSAMYLCASSLEAPRGEAFFGQGTRLTVV.

The sample holds a few counts of this clonotype. The gene calls are TRBV10-1 and TRBJ1-4; D might be TRBD1 (5 bases). Germline CDR1 reads WNHNN; CDR2 reads SYGVQD (reference sequence). V dropped 2 bases and J dropped 0 bases, with 10 bases sitting between them. The CDR3 runs to 16 residues. CDR3 in DNA: TGCGCCAGCAGTGAGAGAAGGGGACCAACTAATGAAAAACTGTTTTTT. Translation: CASSERRGPTNEKLFF.

This clonotype was detected ten times or more. V is TRBV2 and J is TRBJ1-6; tentative D call: TRBD1 (5 bases). V dropped 8 bases and J dropped 0 bases, with 20 bases sitting between them. CDR3 length: 18 amino acids. The germline V gene encodes CDR1 SNHLY and CDR2 FYNNEI. This CDR3 reads CASGPLGGQSSYNSPLHF. The CDR3 nucleotides are TGTGCCAGCGGGCCTCTGGGCGGACAAAGCTCCTATAATTCACCCCTCCACTTT. The entire variable domain, with the rest obtained from reference TRBV2 and TRBJ1-6, is as follows: EPEVTQTPSHQVTQMGQEVILRCVPISNHLYFYWYRQILGQKVEFLVSFYNNEISEKSEIFDDQFSVERPDGSNFTLKIRSTKLEDSAMYFCASGPLGGQSSYNSPLHFGNGTRLTVT.

The genes are TRBV20-1 and TRBJ2-3, with a weak D call TRBD2 (5 bases). Trimming took 3 bases from V and 3 from J, leaving 10 bases between them. This CDR3 is 13 amino acids long. CDR1 is DFQATT, CDR2 SNEGSKA, per germline (reference sequence). The CDR3 region has the DNA TGCAGTGCTAGCGTACCGGGAACAGATACGCAGTATTTT. Translated: CSASVPGTDTQYF.

This clonotype was counted between two and nine times. J is TRBJ2-3 and V is TRBV19; 7 nucleotides line up with TRBD1. The V gene's germline CDR1 is LNHDA and CDR2 SQIVND (reference sequence). This CDR3 region has 11 residues. Germline trimming cut 8 bases from V and 4 bases from J; bases unmatched to any gene: 0. CDR3 loop: CASGTADTQYF. The CDR3 nucleotides read TGTGCCAGTGGGACAGCAGATACGCAGTATTTT.

This clonotype occurred many times. The chain couples TRBV7-8 to TRBJ2-7, with TRBD2 matching 9 bases. Germline V gives CDR1 SGHVS, CDR2 FQNEAQ. CDR3 length: 16 residues. The trim removed 2 bases at V and 3 bases at J, leaving 8 bases unmatched. CDR3 nucleotide sequence: TGTGCCAGCAGCTTAAGGCTAGCGGGAAATTACTACGAGCAGTACTTC. Translating it yields CASSLRLAGNYYEQYF.

This clonotype was counted at least ten times. V and J are TRBV6-1 and TRBJ1-5; no definite D call. V lost 4 bases and J lost 5, with 15 bases in between. This CDR3 comprises 15 residues. Germline CDR1 is MNHNS and CDR2 is SASEGT. The CDR3 here is CASSGAGYNYQPQHF. CDR3 DNA: TGTGCCAGCAGTGGGGCCGGATACAATTATCAGCCCCAGCATTTT.

This chain uses TRBV5-1 with TRBJ2-5; 9 bases agree with TRBD2. The CDR3 has 15 amino acids. The germline CDR1 and CDR2 sequences are SGHRS and YFSETQ. V shed 5 bases and J 5 bases; nucleotides not matched to a gene: 10. This CDR3 is CASSIDGLASETQYF. In DNA, the CDR3 is TGCGCCAGCAGTATTGATGGACTAGCGTCGGAGACCCAGTACTTC.

This clonotype was observed many times. The chain links TRBV29-1 to TRBJ1-5; D perhaps matches TRBD1 (6 bases). Germline assignment: CDR1 SQVTM and CDR2 ANQGSEA. Between the trimmed V and J ends, which lost 6 bases and 5 bases, there was a span of 11 bases. This CDR3 has 12 residues. In nucleotides, the CDR3 is TGCAGCGTAAGAGAGGGGGATCAGCCCCAGCATTTT. Translation: CSVREGDQPQHF.

The V gene is TRBV7-9, the J gene TRBJ2-2, with D possibly matching TRBD2 (6 bases). The CDR3 runs 15 residues. Germline-derived CDR1 and CDR2 are SEHNR and FQNEAQ (reference sequence). Deletions cut 5 bases from V and 3 bases from J, with 13 bases between. The CDR3 DNA follows: TGTGCCAGCAGCCTGATAGGAGGGGACACCGGGGAGCTGTTTTTT. Translation: CASSLIGGDTGELFF.

This chain connects TRBV9 to TRBJ2-1; weak D call: TRBD2 (6 bases). Looked up from germline, CDR1 is SGDLS and CDR2 is YYNGEE. This CDR3 region has 17 residues. Trimming took 4 bases from V and 0 from J, leaving 17 bases between them. The CDR3 bases are TGTGCCAGCAGCTTTAGAAGCGGGTACAGCTCCTACAATGAGCAGTTCTTC. Translation gives CASSFRSGYSSYNEQFF.